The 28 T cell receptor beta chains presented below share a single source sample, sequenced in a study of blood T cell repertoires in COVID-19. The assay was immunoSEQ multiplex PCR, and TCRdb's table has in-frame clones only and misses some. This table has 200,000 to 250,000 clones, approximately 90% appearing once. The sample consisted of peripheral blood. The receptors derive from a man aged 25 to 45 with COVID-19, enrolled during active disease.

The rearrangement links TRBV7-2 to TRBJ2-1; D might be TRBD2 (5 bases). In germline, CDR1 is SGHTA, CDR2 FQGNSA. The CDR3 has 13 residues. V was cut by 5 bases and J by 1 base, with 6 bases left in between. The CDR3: CASSRLSYNEQFF. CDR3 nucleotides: TGTGCCAGCAGCCGACTATCCTACAATGAGCAGTTCTTC.

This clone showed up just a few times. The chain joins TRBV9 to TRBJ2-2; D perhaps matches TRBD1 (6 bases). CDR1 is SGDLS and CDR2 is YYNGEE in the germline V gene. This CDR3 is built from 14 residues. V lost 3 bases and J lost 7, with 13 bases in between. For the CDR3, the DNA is TGTGCCAGCAGCGAACAGGGAGTTGACGGGGAGCTGTTTTTT. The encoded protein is CASSEQGVDGELFF. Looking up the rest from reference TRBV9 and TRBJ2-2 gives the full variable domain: DSGVTQTPKHLITATGQRVTLRCSPRSGDLSVYWYQQSLDQGLQFLIQYYNGEERAKGNILERFSAQQFPDLHSELNLSSLELGDSALYFCASSEQGVDGELFFGEGSRLTVL.

DNA for the CDR3: TGTGCCAGCAGCTTGGCCATGGGCAGACCCCCTGAAGCTTTCTTT. As protein: CASSLAMGRPPEAFF. The rearrangement joins TRBV5-4 to TRBJ1-1; D is ambiguous. CDR3 length equals 15 residues. V was pared by 0 bases and J by 6 bases, with 15 bases between. CDR1 SGHNT and CDR2 YYREEE come from the germline V gene (reference sequence).

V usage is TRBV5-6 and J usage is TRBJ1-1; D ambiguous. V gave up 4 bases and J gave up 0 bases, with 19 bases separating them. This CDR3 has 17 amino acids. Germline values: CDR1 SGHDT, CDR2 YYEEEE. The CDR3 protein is CASSLAPVGEMNTEAFF. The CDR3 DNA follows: TGTGCCAGCAGCCTCGCCCCCGTTGGGGAGATGAACACTGAAGCTTTCTTT.

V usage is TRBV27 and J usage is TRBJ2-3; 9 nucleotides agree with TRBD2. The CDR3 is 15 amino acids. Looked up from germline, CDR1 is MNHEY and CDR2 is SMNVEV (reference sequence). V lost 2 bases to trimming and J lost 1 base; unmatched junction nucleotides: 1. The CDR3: CASSLRLAGTDTQYF. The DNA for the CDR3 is TGTGCCAGCAGTTTACGACTAGCGGGCACAGATACGCAGTATTTT.

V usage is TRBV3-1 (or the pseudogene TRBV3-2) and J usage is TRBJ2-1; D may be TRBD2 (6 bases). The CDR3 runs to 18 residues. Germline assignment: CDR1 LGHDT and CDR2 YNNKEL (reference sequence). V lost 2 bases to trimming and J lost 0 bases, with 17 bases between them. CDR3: CASSQKFSGVSSYNEQFF. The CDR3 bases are TGTGCCAGCAGCCAAAAATTCTCGGGGGTGAGCTCCTACAATGAGCAGTTCTTC.

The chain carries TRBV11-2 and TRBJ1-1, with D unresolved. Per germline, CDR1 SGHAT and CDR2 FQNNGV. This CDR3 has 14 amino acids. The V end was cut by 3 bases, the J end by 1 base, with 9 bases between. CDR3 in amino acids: CASSFSTANTEAFF. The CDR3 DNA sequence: TGTGCCAGCAGCTTTAGTACAGCGAACACTGAAGCTTTCTTT.

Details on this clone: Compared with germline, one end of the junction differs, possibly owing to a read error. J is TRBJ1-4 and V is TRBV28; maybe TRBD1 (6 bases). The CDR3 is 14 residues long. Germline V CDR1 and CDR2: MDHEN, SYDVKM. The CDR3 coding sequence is TGTGCCAGCACTTTAGGGGGGGCTAATGAAAAACTGTTTTTT. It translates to CASTLGGANEKLFF.

This CDR3 is CASRGNYGYTF. CDR3 in DNA: TGTGCCAGCCGGGGGAACTATGGCTACACCTTC. This chain joins TRBV6-6 and TRBJ1-2, with TRBD1 as a possible D gene (5 bases). Trimming pared 8 bases from V and 2 bases from J, leaving 6 bases between. Germline V gives CDR1 MNHNY, CDR2 SVGAGI (reference sequence). The CDR3 totals 11 residues.

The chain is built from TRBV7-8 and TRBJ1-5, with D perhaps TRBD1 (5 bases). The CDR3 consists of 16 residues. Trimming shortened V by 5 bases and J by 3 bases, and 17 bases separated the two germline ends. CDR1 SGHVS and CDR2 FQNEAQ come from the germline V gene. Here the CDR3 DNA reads TGTGCCAGCAGCCTACGCGGGACGGCACTCAATCAGCCCCAGCATTTT. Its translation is CASSLRGTALNQPQHF.

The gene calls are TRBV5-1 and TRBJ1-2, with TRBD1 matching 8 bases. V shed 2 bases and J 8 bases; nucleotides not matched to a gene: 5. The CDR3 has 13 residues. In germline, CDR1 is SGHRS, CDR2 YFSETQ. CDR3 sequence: CASSFTGGDGYTF. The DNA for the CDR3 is TGCGCCAGCAGCTTTACAGGGGGTGACGGCTACACCTTC.

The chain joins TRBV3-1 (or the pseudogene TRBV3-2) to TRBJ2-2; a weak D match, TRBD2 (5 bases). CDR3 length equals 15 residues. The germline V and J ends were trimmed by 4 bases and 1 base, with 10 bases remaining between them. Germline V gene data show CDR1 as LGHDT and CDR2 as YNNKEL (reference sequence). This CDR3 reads CASSPRTLNTGELFF. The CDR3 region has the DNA TGTGCCAGCAGCCCGCGGACTTTGAACACCGGGGAGCTGTTTTTT.

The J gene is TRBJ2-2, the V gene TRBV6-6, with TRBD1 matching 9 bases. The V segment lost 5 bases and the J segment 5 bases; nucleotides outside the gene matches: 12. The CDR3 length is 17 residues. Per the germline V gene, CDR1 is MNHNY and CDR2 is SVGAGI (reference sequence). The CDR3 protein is CASSLRTGAASTGELFF. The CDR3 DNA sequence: TGTGCCAGCAGTCTGAGGACAGGGGCCGCGTCGACCGGGGAGCTGTTTTTT.

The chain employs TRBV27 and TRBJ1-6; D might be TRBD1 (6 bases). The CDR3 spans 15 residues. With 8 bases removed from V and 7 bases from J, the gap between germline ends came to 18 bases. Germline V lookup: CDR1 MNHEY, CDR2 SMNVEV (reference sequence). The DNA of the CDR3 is TGTGCCAGCGCCTTACAGGGACACAGGAATTCACCCCTCCACTTT. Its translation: CASALQGHRNSPLHF.

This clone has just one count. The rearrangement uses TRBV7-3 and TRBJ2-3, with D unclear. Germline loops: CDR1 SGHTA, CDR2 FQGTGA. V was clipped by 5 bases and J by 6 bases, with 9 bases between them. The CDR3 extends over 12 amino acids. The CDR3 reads CASSRGRDTQYF. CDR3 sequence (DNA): TGTGCCAGCAGCCGAGGAAGGGATACGCAGTATTTT.

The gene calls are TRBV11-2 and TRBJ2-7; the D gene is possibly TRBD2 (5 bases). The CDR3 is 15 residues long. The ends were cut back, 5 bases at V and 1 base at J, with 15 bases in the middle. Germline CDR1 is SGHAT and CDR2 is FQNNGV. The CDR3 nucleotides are TGTGCCAGCAGCGACGTGGGGAGATCGTCCTACGAGCAGTACTTC. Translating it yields CASSDVGRSSYEQYF.

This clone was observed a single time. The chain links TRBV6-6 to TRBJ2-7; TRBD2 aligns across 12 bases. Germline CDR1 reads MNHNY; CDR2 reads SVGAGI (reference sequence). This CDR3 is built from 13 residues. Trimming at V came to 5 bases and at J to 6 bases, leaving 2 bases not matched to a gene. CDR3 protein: CASSLAGGPEQYF. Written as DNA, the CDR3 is TGTGCCAGCAGTCTAGCGGGGGGGCCCGAGCAGTACTTC.

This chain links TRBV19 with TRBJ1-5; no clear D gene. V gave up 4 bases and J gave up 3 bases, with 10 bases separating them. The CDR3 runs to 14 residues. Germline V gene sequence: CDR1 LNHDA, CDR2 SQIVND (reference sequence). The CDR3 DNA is TGTGCCAGTAGTAGGCAGTCTTACAATCAGCCCCAGCATTTT. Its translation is CASSRQSYNQPQHF.

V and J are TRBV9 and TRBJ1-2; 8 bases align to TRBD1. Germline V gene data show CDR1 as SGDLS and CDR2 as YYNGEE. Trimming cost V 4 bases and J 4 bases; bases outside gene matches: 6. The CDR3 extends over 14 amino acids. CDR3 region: CASSPSTGAYGYTF. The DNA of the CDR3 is TGTGCCAGCAGCCCCTCGACAGGGGCCTATGGCTACACCTTC.

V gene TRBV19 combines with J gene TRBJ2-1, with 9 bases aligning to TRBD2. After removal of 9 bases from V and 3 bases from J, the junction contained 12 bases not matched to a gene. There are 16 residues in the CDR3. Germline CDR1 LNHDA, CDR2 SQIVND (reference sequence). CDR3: CARTVTGTSFYNEQFF. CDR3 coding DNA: TGTGCCAGAACAGTGACCGGGACTAGCTTCTACAATGAGCAGTTCTTC.

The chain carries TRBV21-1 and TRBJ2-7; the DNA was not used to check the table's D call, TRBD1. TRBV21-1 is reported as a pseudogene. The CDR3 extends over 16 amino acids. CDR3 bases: TGTGCCAGCAGCAAAGTGGGCCGGACAGGGGCCTACGAGCAGTACTTC. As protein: CASSKVGRTGAYEQYF.

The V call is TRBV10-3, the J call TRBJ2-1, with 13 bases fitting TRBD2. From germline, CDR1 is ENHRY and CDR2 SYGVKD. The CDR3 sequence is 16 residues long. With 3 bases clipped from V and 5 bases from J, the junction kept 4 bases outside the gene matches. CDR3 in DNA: TGTGCCATCAGTGAACAACTAGCGGGGGGGAACAATGAGCAGTTCTTC. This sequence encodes CAISEQLAGGNNEQFF.

CDR3 sequence: CASSLRGGTEAFF. In nucleotides, the CDR3 is TGTGCCAGCAGTCTACGCGGGGGTACTGAAGCTTTCTTT. The rearrangement uses TRBV6-6 and TRBJ1-1, with a possible D match to TRBD1 (5 bases). V shed 5 bases and J shed 5 bases, with 12 bases lying between them. Germline V gene sequence: CDR1 MNHNY, CDR2 SVGAGI (reference sequence). The CDR3 is 13 amino acids.

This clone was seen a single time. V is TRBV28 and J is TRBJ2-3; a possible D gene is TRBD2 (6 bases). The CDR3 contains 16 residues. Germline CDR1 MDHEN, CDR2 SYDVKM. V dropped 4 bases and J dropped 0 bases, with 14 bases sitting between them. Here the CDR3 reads CASSSSGTGSTDTQYF. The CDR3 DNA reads TGTGCCAGCAGTTCATCCGGGACTGGTAGCACAGATACGCAGTATTTT.

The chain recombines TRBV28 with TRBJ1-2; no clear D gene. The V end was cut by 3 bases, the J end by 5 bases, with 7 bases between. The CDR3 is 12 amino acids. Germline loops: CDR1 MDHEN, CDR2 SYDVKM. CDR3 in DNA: TGTGCCAGCAGTTTTGCGGGGTATGGCTACACCTTC. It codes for CASSFAGYGYTF.

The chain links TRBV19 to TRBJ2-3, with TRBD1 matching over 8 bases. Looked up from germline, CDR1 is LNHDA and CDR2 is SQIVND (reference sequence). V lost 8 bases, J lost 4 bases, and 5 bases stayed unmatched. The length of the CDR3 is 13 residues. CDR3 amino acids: CASGQGGADTQYF. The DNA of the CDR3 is TGTGCCAGTGGACAGGGCGGCGCAGATACGCAGTATTTT.

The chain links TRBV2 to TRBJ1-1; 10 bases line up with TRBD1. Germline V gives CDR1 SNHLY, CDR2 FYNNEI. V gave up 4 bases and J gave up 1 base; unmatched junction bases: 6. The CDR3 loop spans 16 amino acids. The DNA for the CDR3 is TGTGCCAGCAGTGTACGACAGGGGGCGACGAACACTGAAGCTTTCTTT. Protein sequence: CASSVRQGATNTEAFF.

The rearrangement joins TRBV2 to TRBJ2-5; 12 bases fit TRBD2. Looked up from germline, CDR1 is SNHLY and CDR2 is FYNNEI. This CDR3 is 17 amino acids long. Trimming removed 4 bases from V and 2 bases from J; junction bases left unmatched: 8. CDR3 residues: CASSGQQGLAGQETQYF. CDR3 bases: TGTGCCAGCAGTGGCCAGCAGGGACTAGCGGGTCAAGAGACCCAGTACTTC.